This TCR beta chain emerged from a study of T-cell memory formation after mild COVID-19. With 4 bases clipped from V and 4 bases from J, the junction kept 8 bases outside the gene matches. Per germline, CDR1 PRHDT and CDR2 FYEKMQ (reference sequence). The CDR3 covers 16 residues. Each CDR3 protein gets one entry after TCRdb re-called the 5' RACE reads with MiXCR. The data contain more than 80,000 distinct CDR3 sequences, about a sixth of them seen just once; the ten biggest clones take up 28%. The sequencing sample was made of PBMCs or a T cell subset sorted from them (not recorded which). The chain links TRBV13 to TRBJ2-3, with 10 nucleotides matching TRBD2. This TCR was sampled from an adult woman who had mild COVID-19 (a few samples of this study predate the infection). Cell type and time point are not known. The CDR3 protein is CASSSLAGEVADTQYF. In DNA form, the CDR3 reads TGTGCCAGCAGCTCCCTAGCGGGAGAGGTTGCAGATACGCAGTATTTT.